These T cell receptor beta chains were read from a single sample in a study of blood T cell repertoires in COVID-19. The table came from immunoSEQ multiplex PCR; TCRdb's copy has only in-frame clones and leaves some out. Here the sample spans some 51,000 clones, 90% being singletons. What was sequenced was peripheral blood. Every receptor here comes from a man between 35 and 55 years old with acute or convalescent COVID-19. The CDR3 runs from the conserved cysteine through the conserved F or W. Each record gives: V gene, CDR3 protein.

TRBV11-3 CASSPRESGRGNTQYF
TRBV19 CASSIEAGTTGELFF
TRBV18 CASSPGQISNTGELFF
TRBV20-1 CSASGFGRLAGPNEQFF
TRBV7-9 CASSLSGTKETQYF
TRBV5-4 CASSLVPGTNSPLHF
TRBV11-2 CASSLDSGLYNEQFF
TRBV12-5 CASGLIAAHPSSYEQYF
TRBV6-5 CASSSRPGEAGYTF
TRBV11-2 CASSLGLTLAETQYF
TRBV6-5 CASSYRSLDRNTIYF
TRBV5-1 CASVGVVADPTQETQYF
TRBV3-1/TRBV3-2 CASSQERSGVDEQYF
TRBV19 CASSKSGGWVTDTQYF
TRBV1 CTSSRGQGMPGELFF
TRBV18 CASSPGGSQPQHF
TRBV5-1 CASSLDGTANQPQHF
TRBV30 CAWGDPSWEAKLFF
TRBV6-5 CASSYGAPVSDGYTF
TRBV27 CASSLGQFNTYEQYF
TRBV27 CASSKWDRGVDSPLHF
TRBV18 CASSPGVYEQYF
TRBV5-1 CASSPTGGSGNTIYF
TRBV7-9 CASSSPGLGGGYTQYF
TRBV7-7 CASSSSPGELFF
TRBV2 CASTLSTGLPRFF
TRBV2 CASSEERTGWGYTF
TRBV7-2 CASSSEERPGLGGMEQFF
TRBV7-2 CASSFDRGSEKLFF
TRBV6-1 CASSEGRGSNYGYTF
TRBV18 CASTLGGQPQHF
TRBV19 CASSAGTSVYTGELFF
TRBV12-5 CASGLVVTVLSSGNTIYF
TRBV3-1/TRBV3-2 CASSQVTRESPLHF
TRBV6-5 CASSLPSGDVGELFF
TRBV6-5 CATTDRGRVIGELFF
TRBV14 CASSQIQDYEQYF
TRBV9 CASSQGLGGNTIYF
TRBV2 CASSLAGGWDEQFF
TRBV2 CASSPGQGRTQYF